These T cell receptor beta chains were read from a single sample in a study of blood T cell repertoires in COVID-19. Sequencing was performed with immunoSEQ multiplex PCR; in TCRdb, only in-frame clones are kept and a portion is missing. This table holds tens of thousands of clones, 88% found once. The specimen sequenced was peripheral blood. These receptors were obtained from a man aged 65 to 85 with acute or convalescent COVID-19. Both conserved end residues are part of each CDR3. The D gene is left open where the match is weak. Not every row has a clone size; where given, it reads once, few, many or a size class.

d_call	v_call	cdr3_length	j_call	clone_size	cdr3_aa
TRBD1	TRBV14	15	TRBJ1-2	.	CASSQAGTATYGYTF
.	TRBV19	18	TRBJ1-5	.	CASSGIDRGLYSNQPQHF
.	TRBV6-5	13	TRBJ2-3	.	CASRGHGLDTQYF
.	TRBV4-1	15	TRBJ2-3	medium-sized	CASSRTGTRMDTQYF
TRBD1	TRBV18	14	TRBJ2-1	.	CASSSNRGGNEQFF
TRBD2	TRBV9	15	TRBJ2-7	once	CASSLSGLADYEQYF
TRBD2	TRBV13	16	TRBJ2-2	.	CASSPLAGGNTGELFF
.	TRBV7-9	12	TRBJ2-7	.	CASSPTGYEQYF
TRBD1	TRBV18	15	TRBJ1-4	.	CASSPDRGSEKKLFF
.	TRBV7-2	14	TRBJ1-3	.	CASSLAQAGNTIYF
.	TRBV19	15	TRBJ1-2	once	CASRPMTGNYYGYTF
.	TRBV3-1/TRBV3-2	13	TRBJ1-6	.	CASSQEGRSPLHF
TRBD1	TRBV25-1	15	TRBJ1-1	.	CASSDPGQGWTEAFF
TRBD1	TRBV28	15	TRBJ2-7	.	CASSLGDRAAYEQYF
TRBD1	TRBV6-5	13	TRBJ1-2	once	CASSRTGNYGYTF
.	TRBV11-1	15	TRBJ2-2	.	CASSPLGRDTGELFF
.	TRBV20-1	16	TRBJ1-1	.	CSASNRGNFAGAEAFF
TRBD1	TRBV29-1	17	TRBJ1-1	.	CSVGMGTGEGMNTEAFF
.	TRBV11-2	13	TRBJ2-3	.	CASLPSVADTQYF
.	TRBV18	15	TRBJ1-2	.	CASSPRAGDNYGYTF
.	TRBV2	18	TRBJ1-3	.	CASSEEGPRHLGGNTIYF
.	TRBV9	14	TRBJ2-7	.	CASSVVGDPYEQYF
TRBD2	TRBV2	14	TRBJ2-1	.	CASGRLAGGGEQFF
.	TRBV5-1	15	TRBJ1-6	few	CASSPRGGGDSPLHF
.	TRBV27	16	TRBJ2-7	.	CASSSRLTGSFGEQYF
TRBD1	TRBV6-1	18	TRBJ2-3	.	CASSGGQNPKSSTDTQYF
.	TRBV7-3	15	TRBJ2-1	once	CASSRDLGLYNEQFF
TRBD2	TRBV9	14	TRBJ2-1	medium-sized	CASSPGTSVSEQFF
TRBD1	TRBV24-1	16	TRBJ2-1	.	CATSDPGQGGNNEQFF
TRBD1	TRBV11-3	16	TRBJ2-2	.	CASSPQGPTNTGELFF
TRBD1	TRBV5-4	14	TRBJ1-2	.	CASSLPGGDYGYTF
.	TRBV4-3	16	TRBJ2-7	.	CASSQDSVPYSYEQYF
.	TRBV6-5	14	TRBJ2-3	.	CASSDGRHRDTQYF
.	TRBV7-9	14	TRBJ2-1	.	CASSLAGSYNEQFF
.	TRBV7-3	15	TRBJ2-2	.	CASSLTSGYTGELFF
TRBD2	TRBV19	15	TRBJ2-3	.	CASSNLAGLTDTQYF
TRBD1	TRBV28	12	TRBJ2-7	.	CASRQGQYEQYF
.	TRBV7-6	16	TRBJ2-5	.	CASSLEWTTSGETQYF
.	TRBV28	16	TRBJ2-3	.	CASSLVSPSGTDTQYF
.	TRBV25-1	14	TRBJ1-2	.	CAGQQGLANYGYTF
.	TRBV5-6	15	TRBJ2-3	.	CASSPYLLSTDTQYF
.	TRBV9	12	TRBJ2-3	.	CASSVGIDTQYF
TRBD1	TRBV6-5	15	TRBJ2-3	few	CASSYSGTGTDTQYF
.	TRBV6-2/TRBV6-3	17	TRBJ1-3	.	CASSTPQASELGNTIYF